The 8 T cell receptor beta chains given below trace back to one sample, sequenced in a study of T-cell reconstitution after alpha-beta-depleted transplantation in children. Unique molecular identifiers were incorporated when the TCRbeta library was constructed. Each CDR3 protein is one row after TCRdb ran MiXCR on the PCR reads. The sample has some 95,000 distinct CDR3 sequences, 23% seen once. Source: PBMCs, taken before TCRalphabeta/CD19-depleted stem cell transplant. Receptor source: a boy aged 2 to 9 with acute lymphoblastic leukemia, due to receive a stem cell transplant.

The CDR3 nucleotides read TGTGCCAGTAACGAGGGACCCCTGGTTTCCGTCCCTAACTATGGCTACACCTTC. It encodes CASNEGPLVSVPNYGYTF. The J gene is TRBJ1-2, the V gene TRBV28; tentatively, D is TRBD1 (5 bases). Germline CDR1 and CDR2: MDHEN and SYDVKM. This CDR3 region has 18 residues. V dropped 9 bases and J dropped 0 bases, with 26 bases sitting between them.

The V call is TRBV20-1, the J call TRBJ2-7; no clear D gene. The V end lost 0 bases, the J end lost 0 bases, and 18 bases lay between the germline ends. Germline V CDR1 and CDR2: DFQATT, SNEGSKA (reference sequence). The CDR3 is 17 amino acids. In nucleotides, the CDR3 is TGCAGTGCTAGAGAGGGCAGTTTCACAACCAGCTCCTACGAGCAGTACTTC. This translates into CSAREGSFTTSSYEQYF.

This clonotype showed up just a few times. V and J are TRBV28 and TRBJ2-2; D uncertain. Germline lookup yields CDR1 MDHEN and CDR2 SYDVKM. Trimming removed 6 bases at V and 6 bases at J, with 11 bases between. This CDR3 is built from 13 residues. CDR3 nucleotide sequence: TGTGCCAGCAGAAGGCCGAGCGCCGGGGAGCTGTTTTTT. Protein product: CASRRPSAGELFF. Variable domain in full (rest from reference TRBV28 and TRBJ2-2): DVKVTQSSRYLVKRTGEKVFLECVQDMDHENMFWYRQDPGLGLRLIYFSYDVKMKEKGDIPEGYSVSREKKERFSLILESASTNQTSMYLCASRRPSAGELFFGEGSRLTVL.

This clonotype turned up a few times. V gene TRBV10-2 combines with J gene TRBJ2-5; 14 positions agree with TRBD2. This CDR3 contains 18 residues. V shed 0 bases, J shed 7 bases, and the junction held 10 bases outside the gene matches. The V gene's germline CDR1 is WSHSY and CDR2 SAAADI. CDR3 bases: TGCGCCAGCAGTGAGTCCGGACTAGCGGGGGGAACCAAGCGGACCCAGTACTTC. Its protein product is CASSESGLAGGTKRTQYF.

This clonotype was observed a few times. This chain joins TRBV10-2 and TRBJ2-3; D is unclear. The germline gives CDR1 WSHSY, CDR2 SAAADI. Trimming stripped 7 bases from V and 0 bases from J, with 11 bases between. The CDR3 is made up of 14 amino acids. CDR3 sequence reads: CASNRPDSTDTQYF. In DNA, the CDR3 is TGCGCCAGCAATCGACCAGATAGCACAGATACGCAGTATTTT.

This clonotype showed up just once. The chain joins TRBV6-1 to TRBJ2-1; the D is unclear. The germline V gene encodes CDR1 MNHNS and CDR2 SASEGT. V was pared by 6 bases and J by 7 bases, with 16 bases between. The CDR3 totals 14 residues. The DNA for the CDR3 is TGTGCCAGCAGCCAAATGGCGCCGTTGAATGAGCAGTTCTTC. Protein product: CASSQMAPLNEQFF.

The V and J genes are TRBV29-1 and TRBJ2-1; 8 positions match TRBD2. The V and J ends lost 2 bases and 8 bases, in that order; junction bases with no gene match: 8. This CDR3 spans 14 amino acids. CDR1 is SQVTM and CDR2 is ANQGSEA in the germline V gene. The CDR3: CSVERSGSGDEQFF. CDR3 sequence (DNA): TGCAGCGTTGAAAGGAGCGGGAGTGGGGATGAGCAGTTCTTC.

There are a few counts of this clonotype. This sequence joins TRBV12-3 or TRBV12-4 and TRBJ2-7, with 11 bases fitting TRBD2. Trimming cost V 5 bases and J 5 bases; bases outside gene matches: 11. The CDR3 contains 16 residues. CDR3 DNA sequence: TGTGCCAGCAGTCACGCGGGACTAGCGGAGGTTCACGAGCAGTACTTC. It is translated as CASSHAGLAEVHEQYF.